This T cell receptor (beta chain) was captured by sequencing in a study of beta chain features in type 1 diabetes. This clone was observed a handful of times. The antigen remains undetermined. Deletions cut 4 bases from V and 4 bases from J, with 17 bases between. Germline CDR1 reads SQVTM; CDR2 reads ANQGSEA. The CDR3 is 15 residues long. All of the isolated RNA was reverse transcribed, so expressed TCRB transcripts were sequenced. Sequenced naive, central memory and regulatory T cell samples produced an average of roughly 3.5 million reads. Produced via immunoSEQ multiplex PCR; TCRdb's table is partial and in-frame only. The sample records tens of thousands of clones, roughly three quarters being singletons. On average, the one heparinised blood draw given by each donor was 90 to 150 mL. Using CD45RO/CCR7/CD25/CD127/CD95/CD27, CD4+ naive, central memory, regulatory and stem cell-like memory cells were sorted.

Study-wide points: Across patients, naive, central memory and Treg TCRB repertoires exhibited apparently greater similarity than was observed across healthy donors.

The chain couples TRBV29-1 to TRBJ1-5; D might be TRBD1 (6 bases). Material: Tregs from blood. The TCR comes from a woman aged 40 to 55 in good health. The CDR3: CSVVFVSGANQPQHF. CDR3 sequence (DNA): TGCAGCGTTGTATTTGTTTCAGGGGCGAATCAGCCCCAGCATTTT.